The next 18 T cell receptor beta chains were all read from a single sample in a study of shared clonotypes between healthy human individuals (dated by TCRdb to the early 2020s). CD8 naive samples were CD45RO-negative cells positively selected for CCR7, giving a CD45RA+CCR7+ population that excluded TemRA cells. The receptor library was made with the immunoSEQ multiplex PCR assay. Here the immuneACCESS table is served through TCRdb, limited to in-frame sequences with V and J called. Missing clones are a known gap in these copies; in checked studies unresolved V genes cover under half, and the rest lacks a known reason. The sample yields about 2.1 million clones; around 93% were counted once. Approximately 1.6% of the sample lies in the top ten. Sequenced material: naive CD8+ T cells from PBMCs. The cell subset or site label on this specimen signifies: CD45RA+CCR7+. These receptors all come from a man aged 18 to 29 in good health. Some clones in this sample may be carry-over from other donors' samples.

The V gene is TRBV4-1, the J gene TRBJ1-2; D gene unclear. From germline, CDR1 is MGHRA and CDR2 YSYEKL. The CDR3 has 15 amino acids. The V and J ends lost 0 bases and 4 bases respectively, with 12 bases between them. The chain's CDR3 is CASSQEPGVGYGYTF. The CDR3 DNA is TGCGCCAGCAGCCAAGAGCCTGGGGTAGGCTATGGCTACACCTTC.

The V call is TRBV10-2, the J call TRBJ1-5; D gene unclear. Germline assignment: CDR1 WSHSY and CDR2 SAAADI. The V and J ends lost 4 bases and 0 bases respectively, with 19 bases between them. This CDR3 has 18 residues. The CDR3 region has the DNA TGCGCCAGCAGTGTTCCGCGCGGCGTGGGGATTAGCAATCAGCCCCAGCATTTT. Its protein product is CASSVPRGVGISNQPQHF.

The CDR3 bases are TGTGCCAGCAGTTCAAAATTGACAGGGGGCGCCTCTTGCGAGCAGTACTTC. Translating gives CASSSKLTGGASCEQYF. The chain carries TRBV28 and TRBJ2-7; 10 bases match TRBD1. The CDR3 is made up of 17 amino acids. Germline lookup yields CDR1 MDHEN and CDR2 SYDVKM. Losses at the gene ends were 4 bases for V and 6 bases for J; bases not matched to a gene: 15.

This chain links TRBV27 with TRBJ2-7; 10 nucleotides match TRBD2. V lost 1 base and J lost 6; bases outside the gene matches: 3. The V gene's germline CDR1 is MNHEY and CDR2 SMNVEV (reference sequence). CDR3 size: 14 residues. The CDR3 DNA sequence: TGTGCCAGCAGTTTATTTGGGACTAGCGTCGAGCAGTACTTC. Translating gives CASSLFGTSVEQYF.

The chain recombines TRBV30 with TRBJ2-7; D not certain. Germline CDR1 is GTSNPN and CDR2 is SVGIG (reference sequence). Trimming pared 5 bases from V and 0 bases from J, leaving 11 bases between. The CDR3 length is 13 residues. The CDR3 reads CAWDQQDSYEQYF. The CDR3, as DNA: TGTGCCTGGGACCAGCAGGACTCCTACGAGCAGTACTTC.

The chain has TRBV2 and TRBJ2-7; either TRBD1 or TRBD2 may supply D (5 bases each). Trimming took 8 bases from V and 4 from J, leaving 21 bases between them. Germline V gives CDR1 SNHLY, CDR2 FYNNEI. CDR3 size: 15 residues. The CDR3 nucleotides are TGTGCCAGCCTACTCCGGGACCGGGTTTTGTACGAGCAGTACTTC. Protein product: CASLLRDRVLYEQYF.

This chain uses TRBV4-3 with TRBJ2-7; 11 bases align to TRBD2. Germline CDR1 is LGHNA and CDR2 is YSLEER. CDR3 length: 15 amino acids. V shed 3 bases, J shed 2 bases, and the junction held 3 bases outside the gene matches. CDR3 nucleotides: TGCGCCAGCAGCCAGACTAGCGGGGACACCTACGAGCAGTACTTC. Its protein product is CASSQTSGDTYEQYF.

The chain is built from TRBV28 and TRBJ1-6, with a weak D call TRBD1 (5 bases). The CDR3 length is 13 residues. Trimming cost V 8 bases and J 7 bases, with 12 bases left between them. The germline gives CDR1 MDHEN, CDR2 SYDVKM. In nucleotides, the CDR3 is TGTGCCAGCTCTTTGGGGGGGAATTCACCCCTCCACTTT. Its translation is CASSLGGNSPLHF.

V and J are TRBV19 and TRBJ1-5; maybe TRBD1 (6 bases). V was shortened by 2 bases and J by 1 base, with 12 bases between the two germline ends. Germline loops: CDR1 LNHDA, CDR2 SQIVND (reference sequence). The CDR3 has 16 amino acids. CDR3 amino acids: CASSIWGAESNQPQHF. DNA of the CDR3: TGTGCCAGTAGTATATGGGGGGCGGAAAGCAATCAGCCCCAGCATTTT.

The chain uses TRBV12-5 and TRBJ2-1, with 7 bases lining up with TRBD1. The CDR3 covers 15 residues. V lost 6 bases, J lost 4 bases, and 9 bases stayed unmatched. Germline loops: CDR1 LGHNT, CDR2 FRNRAP. CDR3 DNA sequence: TGTGCTAGTGGCCTCCGTCAGGGGGAGTACAATGAGCAGTTCTTC. The encoded protein is CASGLRQGEYNEQFF.

This chain uses TRBV19 with TRBJ2-1; 12 bases map to TRBD2. Germline CDR1 reads LNHDA; CDR2 reads SQIVND (reference sequence). Germline trimming cut 3 bases from V and 9 bases from J; bases unmatched to any gene: 9. CDR3 size: 16 residues. CDR3 sequence reads: CASSIIGPLAGGEQFF. CDR3 bases: TGTGCCAGTAGTATTATTGGTCCACTAGCGGGAGGTGAGCAGTTCTTC. The variable domain in full, completed from reference TRBV19 and TRBJ2-1, reads DGGITQSPKYLFRKEGQNVTLSCEQNLNHDAMYWYRQDPGQGLRLIYYSQIVNDFQKGDIAEGYSVSREKKESFPLTVTSAQKNPTAFYLCASSIIGPLAGGEQFFGPGTRLTVL.

The chain joins TRBV5-8 to TRBJ1-5; no clear D gene. Trimming took off 1 base at V and 4 bases at J, with 12 bases between the two ends. The germline gives CDR1 SGHTS, CDR2 YDEGEE. This CDR3 region has 15 residues. This chain's CDR3 is CASSLTWESNQPQHF. CDR3 coding DNA: TGTGCCAGCAGCTTGACTTGGGAATCAAATCAGCCCCAGCATTTT.

The chain uses TRBV5-6 and TRBJ2-7; no firm D call. Germline V gene sequence: CDR1 SGHDT, CDR2 YYEEEE. The germline V and J ends were trimmed by 2 bases and 6 bases, with 15 bases remaining between them. The length of the CDR3 is 14 residues. The CDR3 reads CASSFRPSGLEQYF. The CDR3 DNA follows: TGTGCCAGCAGCTTTCGACCTAGTGGTCTCGAGCAGTACTTC.

The chain combines TRBV6-5 with TRBJ1-2; D gene ambiguous. V shed 5 bases and J shed 2 bases, with 9 bases lying between them. The CDR3 covers 13 residues. Germline V gene lookup returns CDR1 MNHEY and CDR2 SVGAGI. CDR3 DNA sequence: TGTGCCAGCAGTGGCATGACCAACTATGGCTACACCTTC. It encodes CASSGMTNYGYTF.

The rearrangement uses TRBV27 and TRBJ2-5, with 7 nucleotides matching TRBD1. This CDR3 has 13 residues. Trimming removed 3 bases from V and 5 bases from J; junction bases left unmatched: 3. Germline values: CDR1 MNHEY, CDR2 SMNVEV (reference sequence). CDR3 residues: CASSFDRAETQYF. CDR3 DNA: TGTGCCAGCAGTTTCGACAGGGCCGAGACCCAGTACTTC.

With regard to this clone: The conserved closing phenylalanine or tryptophan is absent in this CDR3, likely reflecting a read error. The CDR3 region is CASSFSSEYYGYTL. DNA of the CDR3: TGTGCCAGCAGCTTTTCGTCCGAATACTATGGCTACACCCTC. The chain recombines TRBV13 with TRBJ1-2; unclear D gene. Deletions cut 3 bases from V and 3 bases from J, with 11 bases between. The length of the CDR3 is 14 residues. Per germline, CDR1 PRHDT and CDR2 FYEKMQ (reference sequence).

V and J are TRBV12-5 and TRBJ2-2; 7 positions match TRBD2. V lost 3 bases and J lost 3; bases outside the gene matches: 7. The CDR3 consists of 16 residues. Per germline, CDR1 LGHNT and CDR2 FRNRAP. As DNA, the CDR3 is TGTGCTAGTGGTTTTGGGCGGGGGACGGACACCGGGGAGCTGTTTTTT. It encodes CASGFGRGTDTGELFF. The complete variable domain, with remaining parts taken from reference TRBV12-5 and TRBJ2-2, reads DARVTQTPRHKVTEMGQEVTMRCQPILGHNTVFWYRQTMMQGLELLAYFRNRAPLDDSGMPKDRFSAEMPDATLATLKIQPSEPRDSAVYFCASGFGRGTDTGELFFGEGSRLTVL.

Here the CDR3 DNA reads TGTGCCAGCCAGTCTGGAGATACCGGGGAGCTGTTTTTT. This translates into CASQSGDTGELFF. The genes are TRBV6-5 and TRBJ2-2; D is unclear. CDR3 size: 13 residues. CDR1 is MNHEY and CDR2 is SVGAGI in the germline V gene. Trimming cost V 8 bases and J 5 bases, with 12 bases left between them.